This T cell receptor (beta chain) was recorded in a study of blood T cell repertoires in COVID-19. On the study more broadly: Researchers got acute and convalescent COVID-19 samples from the United States, Italy and Spain. T cells, B-cell-depleted T cells, or PBMCs provided the cDNA or gDNA that served as material.

Clones were sequenced by immunoSEQ multiplex PCR, and TCRdb holds only the in-frame ones, with some missing. The sample holds 290,000 or so clones, around nine tenths seen once. In Cohort 3, a recovered donor had either two negative PCRs, clearance, or symptom resolution. The junction had 9 bases not matched to a gene; V was cut back by 6 bases and J by 5 bases. The CDR3 contains 16 residues. The germline V gene encodes CDR1 MNHEY and CDR2 SMNVEV (reference sequence). This sequence joins TRBV27 and TRBJ2-7; 14 bases map to TRBD2. The clonotype was recovered from a woman between 18 and 29 years old who had recovered from COVID-19. What was sequenced was PBMCs or T cells enriched from blood (not recorded which). Here the CDR3 reads CASSTGLAGGTHEQYF. DNA of the CDR3: TGTGCCAGCAGCACAGGACTAGCGGGAGGTACGCACGAGCAGTACTTC.